This T cell receptor beta chain was documented in a study of T cells in Graves' hyperthyroidism and ophthalmopathy. For the study at large: Blood from the periphery was taken at initial diagnosis, before any treatment.

The investigators amplified TCR beta CDR3 regions from RNA transcripts. HTBI primers drove first-round RT-PCR of the TCR CDR3. MiXCR, applied by TCRdb to the multiplex PCR reads, yields one record per CDR3 protein. The table records roughly 700,000 distinct CDR3 sequences, around 40% of them present only once. The authors deemed Graves' hyperthyroidism stable absent ophthalmopathy progression within 18 months. This clonotype was found a few times. V lost 3 bases, J lost 0 bases, and 1 base stayed unmatched. Per the germline V gene, CDR1 is MGHRA and CDR2 is YSYEKL. CDR3 length: 15 residues. The receptor comes from a woman aged 35 to 49 with Graves' hyperthyroidism. The specimen sequenced was blood. The V and J genes are TRBV4-1 and TRBJ1-1, with TRBD1 matching over 10 bases. The CDR3, as DNA: TGCGCCAGCAGCCATGGGACAGGGGTGAACACTGAAGCTTTCTTT. Its translation is CASSHGTGVNTEAFF.